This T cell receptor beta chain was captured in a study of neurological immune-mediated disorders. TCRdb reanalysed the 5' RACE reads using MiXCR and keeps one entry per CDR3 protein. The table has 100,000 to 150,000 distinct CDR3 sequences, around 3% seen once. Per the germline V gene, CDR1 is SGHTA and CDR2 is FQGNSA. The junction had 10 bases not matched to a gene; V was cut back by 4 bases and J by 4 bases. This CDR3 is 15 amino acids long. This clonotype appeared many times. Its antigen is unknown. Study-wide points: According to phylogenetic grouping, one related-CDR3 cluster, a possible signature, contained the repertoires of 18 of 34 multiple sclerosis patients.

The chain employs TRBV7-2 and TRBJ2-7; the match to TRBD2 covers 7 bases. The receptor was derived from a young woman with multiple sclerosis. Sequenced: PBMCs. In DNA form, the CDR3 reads TGTGCCAGCAGCTCCCCTTGGGAGGGCCGATACGAGCAGTACTTC. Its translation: CASSSPWEGRYEQYF.